These 29 T cell receptor beta chains originate from one sample sequenced in a study of cytomegalovirus exposure and HLA in healthy donors. The PCR was carried out with 60 Vbeta primers and 13 Jbeta primers. Profiled with immunoSEQ multiplex PCR; TCRdb holds only in-frame clones, not every one. Among more than 150,000 clones listed, 80% were seen once. Sequencing was carried out using PBMCs. The receptor source for this set is a woman under 40 in good health and CMV-seronegative.

The chain uses TRBV4-3 and TRBJ1-2; tentative D call: TRBD1 (5 bases). V was cut by 1 base and J by 0 bases, with 18 bases left in between. Germline CDR1 and CDR2: LGHNA and YSLEER. This CDR3 has 18 residues. The CDR3 DNA sequence: TGCGCCAGCAGCCAAGCTATGGCAGGGCGCCGAGCTAACTATGGCTACACCTTC. It is translated as CASSQAMAGRRANYGYTF.

The J gene is TRBJ2-7, the V gene TRBV9; TRBD2 aligns across 10 bases. This CDR3 comprises 15 residues. The V and J ends lost 3 bases and 3 bases, in that order; junction bases with no gene match: 6. Germline loops: CDR1 SGDLS, CDR2 YYNGEE. In DNA form, the CDR3 reads TGTGCCAGCAGCGGATCTTCTAGCGGGGGCTACGAGCAGTACTTC. It specifies CASSGSSSGGYEQYF. The complete variable domain, with remaining parts taken from reference TRBV9 and TRBJ2-7, reads DSGVTQTPKHLITATGQRVTLRCSPRSGDLSVYWYQQSLDQGLQFLIQYYNGEERAKGNILERFSAQQFPDLHSELNLSSLELGDSALYFCASSGSSSGGYEQYFGPGTRLTVT.

The V call is TRBV7-9, the J call TRBJ1-6; 11 bases match TRBD1. The CDR3 spans 15 residues. Per germline, CDR1 SEHNR and CDR2 FQNEAQ (reference sequence). With 4 bases clipped from V and 10 bases from J, the junction kept 6 bases outside the gene matches. The DNA for the CDR3 is TGTGCCAGCAGCTCGGGACAGGGGGTAGGCTCACCCCTCCACTTT. Amino acids: CASSSGQGVGSPLHF.

This clone was seen only a few times. The V call is TRBV12-5, the J call TRBJ1-4, with 10 bases matching TRBD1. The V and J ends lost 8 bases and 7 bases, in that order; junction bases with no gene match: 4. The CDR3 consists of 13 residues. Looked up from germline, CDR1 is LGHNT and CDR2 is FRNRAP. The CDR3 region has the DNA TGTGCTAGTTTCCGGGACAGGGGTGAAAAACTGTTTTTT. It yields the protein CASFRDRGEKLFF.

This chain connects TRBV6-5 to TRBJ1-5; D unresolved. In germline, CDR1 is MNHEY, CDR2 SVGAGI. This CDR3 is built from 16 residues. The V and J ends lost 0 bases and 2 bases respectively, with 11 bases between them. The CDR3 sequence is CASSYSKQLRNQPQHF. The CDR3 DNA is TGTGCCAGCAGTTACTCGAAACAGCTACGCAATCAGCCCCAGCATTTT.

This clone was picked up a small number of times. V gene TRBV15 combines with J gene TRBJ2-5; 11 bases align to TRBD1. The J call is in doubt because the DNA end fits TRBJ2-7 better. From germline, CDR1 is LNHNV and CDR2 YYDKDF (reference sequence). The CDR3 consists of 16 residues. CDR3 DNA: TGTGCCACCAGCAGAGATCTTGGGACAGGGGGTTACGAGCAGTACTTC. Encoded protein: CATSRDLGTGGYEQYF.

This clone was counted between two and nine times. This rearrangement joins TRBV7-3 to TRBJ2-7; 9 positions agree with TRBD1. CDR1 and CDR2 from the germline V gene are SGHTA and FQGTGA. The junction had 5 bases not matched to a gene; V was cut back by 4 bases and J by 7 bases. The CDR3 sequence is 13 residues long. CDR3 loop: CASSYRGRGEQYF. DNA for the CDR3: TGTGCCAGCAGCTACAGGGGGCGGGGGGAGCAGTACTTC. The variable domain in full, with the rest retrieved from reference TRBV7-3 and TRBJ2-7, is GAGVSQTPSNKVTEKGKYVELRCDPISGHTALYWYRQSLGQGPEFLIYFQGTGAADDSGLPNDRFFAVRPEGSVSTLKIQRTERGDSAVYLCASSYRGRGEQYFGPGTRLTVT.

This CDR3 is CASSYWGQQYF. The CDR3 DNA reads TGTGCCAGCAGTTACTGGGGGCAGCAGTATTTT. The V gene is TRBV6-5, the J gene TRBJ2-3, with TRBD1 as a possible D gene (6 bases). Germline V lookup: CDR1 MNHEY, CDR2 SVGAGI. V lost 1 base and J 11 bases, leaving 7 bases between the germline ends. CDR3 size: 11 residues.

V and J are TRBV5-1 and TRBJ2-7, with 15 bases identical to TRBD2. CDR3 size: 16 residues. V lost 4 bases, J lost 5 bases, and 7 bases stayed unmatched. Germline CDR1 reads SGHRS; CDR2 reads YFSETQ. This CDR3 reads CASSPGLAGGQNEQYF. For the CDR3, the DNA is TGCGCCAGCAGCCCCGGACTAGCGGGGGGGCAAAACGAGCAGTACTTC.

The chain couples TRBV5-1 to TRBJ1-6, with TRBD1 matching over 8 bases. The trim removed 0 bases at V and 8 bases at J, leaving 7 bases unmatched. This CDR3 has 16 amino acids. Germline-derived CDR1 and CDR2 are SGHRS and YFSETQ. The CDR3 nucleotides read TGCGCCAGCAGCTTGGGTTCAGGGGGCGGCGATTCACCCCTCCACTTT. It is translated as CASSLGSGGGDSPLHF.

This clone has a handful of counts. The chain has TRBV6-5 and TRBJ1-1; 7 bases are a match to TRBD1. V was clipped by 6 bases and J by 1 base; unmatched bases: 5. Germline loops: CDR1 MNHEY, CDR2 SVGAGI. The CDR3 is 14 amino acids. The CDR3 sequence: CASSLYRGNTEAFF. The CDR3 DNA reads TGTGCCAGCAGCCTTTACAGGGGGAACACTGAAGCTTTCTTT.

This sequence joins TRBV5-6 and TRBJ2-1, with 8 positions matching TRBD1. Germline V lookup: CDR1 SGHDT, CDR2 YYEEEE. Trimming removed 1 base from V and 4 bases from J; junction bases left unmatched: 7. The CDR3 sequence is 16 residues long. In DNA form, the CDR3 reads TGTGCCAGCAGCTTGAGTTACCAGGGGGCTTACAATGAGCAGTTCTTC. Amino acid sequence: CASSLSYQGAYNEQFF.

The V gene is TRBV30, the J gene TRBJ1-6; 7 bases align to TRBD1. CDR3 length: 16 amino acids. The V segment lost 3 bases and the J segment 7 bases; nucleotides outside the gene matches: 12. The germline CDR1 and CDR2 sequences are GTSNPN and SVGIG (reference sequence). The CDR3 loop reads CAWSTKAGGGNSPLHF. DNA for the CDR3: TGTGCCTGGAGCACCAAAGCAGGGGGTGGAAATTCACCCCTCCACTTT.

The chain carries TRBV7-8 and TRBJ2-5, with a weak D call TRBD1 (5 bases). The germline CDR1 and CDR2 sequences are SGHVS and FQNEAQ. The CDR3 is made up of 14 amino acids. The V gene lost 7 bases and the J gene lost 1 base, with 13 bases spanning the gap. The CDR3 coding sequence is TGTGCCAGCACCATACTCAGGGCCCAAGAGACCCAGTACTTC. Protein sequence: CASTILRAQETQYF.

This clone came up once. V gene TRBV4-1 combines with J gene TRBJ2-3, with TRBD2 identical over 10 bases. The junction had 9 bases not matched to a gene; V was cut back by 1 base and J by 2 bases. In germline, CDR1 is MGHRA, CDR2 YSYEKL. This CDR3 spans 18 amino acids. CDR3 DNA: TGCGCCAGCAGCCAAGGTCCTCTACTAGCGGGGTACACAGATACGCAGTATTTT. Its protein product is CASSQGPLLAGYTDTQYF.

This chain uses TRBV6-4 with TRBJ1-2, with TRBD1 matching 7 bases. The CDR3 loop spans 16 amino acids. Per the germline V gene, CDR1 is MRHNA and CDR2 is SNTAGT. J was trimmed by 5 bases and V by 2 bases; bases with no gene match: 11. This CDR3 reads CASSDGKGQRIYGYTF. DNA of the CDR3: TGTGCCAGCAGTGACGGCAAGGGACAGAGAATTTATGGCTACACCTTC.

The V and J genes are TRBV7-2 and TRBJ1-2; D is undetermined. The CDR3 is 17 amino acids. CDR1 and CDR2 from the germline V gene are SGHTA and FQGNSA. Between the trimmed V and J ends, which lost 1 base and 0 bases, there was a span of 15 bases. The CDR3 DNA reads as TGTGCCAGCAGCTTAGAGGTCGGGATGTCAACTAACTATGGCTACACCTTC. It encodes CASSLEVGMSTNYGYTF.

The CDR3 reads CASIEQGAGYGYTF. Written as DNA, the CDR3 is TGTGCCAGCATCGAACAGGGGGCAGGCTATGGCTACACCTTC. The chain has TRBV6-6 and TRBJ1-2; 9 nucleotides match TRBD1. The CDR3 consists of 14 residues. Germline V lookup: CDR1 MNHNY, CDR2 SVGAGI (reference sequence). Germline trimming cut 7 bases from V and 4 bases from J; bases unmatched to any gene: 7.

The V call is TRBV6-5, the J call TRBJ1-2; 9 bases map to TRBD1. The V and J ends lost 4 bases and 4 bases, in that order; junction bases with no gene match: 7. Germline CDR1 is MNHEY and CDR2 is SVGAGI. This CDR3 is built from 15 residues. The CDR3 region has the DNA TGTGCCAGCAGTTTGTACAGGGGGCGGACCTATGGCTACACCTTC. It translates to CASSLYRGRTYGYTF.

The V and J genes are TRBV4-1 and TRBJ2-1, with D perhaps matching TRBD2 (5 bases). The CDR3 has 15 amino acids. Germline CDR1 is MGHRA and CDR2 is YSYEKL. The V gene lost 0 bases and the J gene lost 7 bases, with 13 bases spanning the gap. CDR3 in DNA: TGCGCCAGCAGCCAAGAGGAAGGGAGACTGAATGAGCAGTTCTTC. Translation gives CASSQEEGRLNEQFF.

This sequence joins TRBV27 and TRBJ2-3, with 11 bases fitting TRBD2. The V and J ends lost 2 bases and 6 bases, in that order; junction bases with no gene match: 10. The CDR3 contains 17 residues. Germline CDR1 is MNHEY and CDR2 is SMNVEV (reference sequence). CDR3 sequence: CASSLAPLAGGGDTQYF. In DNA, the CDR3 is TGTGCCAGCAGTTTAGCCCCTCTAGCGGGGGGTGGCGATACGCAGTATTTT.

The V gene is TRBV9, the J gene TRBJ2-1; 13 bases fit TRBD2. The germline V gene has CDR1 SGDLS and CDR2 YYNGEE. Trimming at V came to 6 bases and at J to 5 bases, leaving 14 bases not matched to a gene. The CDR3 extends over 18 amino acids. The CDR3 loop reads CASTRTSGGAAEHNEQFF. Written as DNA, the CDR3 is TGTGCCAGCACACGGACTAGCGGGGGAGCTGCAGAGCACAATGAGCAGTTCTTC.

The chain links TRBV6-6 to TRBJ1-3; 9 bases align to TRBD1. V lost 6 bases and J lost 0; bases outside the gene matches: 3. Germline CDR1 is MNHNY and CDR2 is SVGAGI (reference sequence). There are 15 residues in the CDR3. The CDR3 region is CASRTTGGSGNTIYF. The CDR3 nucleotides read TGTGCCAGCAGAACGACAGGGGGCTCTGGAAACACCATATATTTT.

The genes are TRBV18 and TRBJ2-3; D perhaps matches TRBD2 (5 bases). Trimming pared 6 bases from V and 4 bases from J, leaving 14 bases between. The CDR3 consists of 14 residues. CDR1 is KGHSH, CDR2 LQKENI, per germline. The CDR3 DNA sequence: TGTGCCAGCTCGCCAAGCGCGGGTTCAGATACGCAGTATTTT. Translation gives CASSPSAGSDTQYF.

As concerns this clone: Other DNA sequences in this specimen translate into the identical CDR3. The chain couples TRBV5-1 to TRBJ2-2; 7 bases line up with TRBD1. Trimming at V came to 0 bases and at J to 5 bases, leaving 4 bases not matched to a gene. The germline V gene encodes CDR1 SGHRS and CDR2 YFSETQ. The length of the CDR3 is 15 residues. CDR3 in DNA: TGCGCCAGCAGCTTGGGGACAGGAGGAACCGGGGAGCTGTTTTTT. Translating it yields CASSLGTGGTGELFF.

V usage is TRBV7-6 and J usage is TRBJ1-1; D gene uncertain. The germline gives CDR1 SGHVS, CDR2 FNYEAQ. The ends were cut back, 5 bases at V and 0 bases at J, with 13 bases in the middle. This CDR3 is 15 amino acids long. This CDR3 is CASSPLAGMNTEAFF. The CDR3 coding sequence is TGTGCCAGCAGCCCCCTCGCAGGAATGAACACTGAAGCTTTCTTT.

The chain has TRBV6-1 and TRBJ1-2; the D is unclear. Deletions cut 5 bases from V and 4 bases from J, with 14 bases between. CDR3 length equals 14 residues. CDR1 is MNHNS, CDR2 SASEGT, per germline. The CDR3 sequence: CASSLEGIGYGYTF. The CDR3 bases are TGTGCCAGCAGTCTTGAGGGTATCGGCTATGGCTACACCTTC.

The CDR3 bases are TGCAGCGCCAGGGTGTCGTACGAGCAGTACTTC. Its translation is CSARVSYEQYF. The chain has TRBV29-1 and TRBJ2-7; maybe TRBD1 (5 bases). The CDR3 spans 11 residues. V lost 7 bases and J 4 bases, leaving 11 bases between the germline ends. Germline V gene sequence: CDR1 SQVTM, CDR2 ANQGSEA.

The chain recombines TRBV4-1 with TRBJ1-1; the match to TRBD1 covers 11 bases. Germline V gene data show CDR1 as MGHRA and CDR2 as YSYEKL. V was clipped by 1 base and J by 0 bases; unmatched bases: 10. This CDR3 spans 19 amino acids. This CDR3 reads CASSQVSGTGGIMNTEAFF. Written as DNA, the CDR3 is TGCGCCAGCAGCCAAGTTTCGGGGACAGGGGGTATCATGAACACTGAAGCTTTCTTT.